Detailed here is one TCR beta chain. The germline gives CDR1 DFQATT, CDR2 SNEGSKA (reference sequence). CDR3 length: 15 residues. V lost 5 bases to trimming and J lost 1 base; unmatched junction nucleotides: 7. This sample was included in a study of Graves' ophthalmopathy and Graves' hyperthyroidism. Beta-chain TCR CDR3 regions were amplified from RNA transcripts. Scientists carried out first-round RT-PCR using HTBI primers and then a second-round multiplex PCR. One entry per CDR3 protein results from TCRdb running MiXCR on the multiplex PCR reads. Here the sample spans hundreds of thousands of distinct CDR3 sequences, about 20% being singletons.

This receptor was identified in a woman under 30 with stable Graves' hyperthyroidism. Some clones in this sample may be carry-over from other donors' samples. The sequenced material came from peripheral blood. The rearrangement uses TRBV20-1 and TRBJ2-7, with TRBD1 matching 11 bases. CDR3 coding DNA: TGCAGTGCTTTTGCCGGGACAGGGGGGTCCTACGAGCAGTACTTC. Translating gives CSAFAGTGGSYEQYF.